The present T cell receptor (beta chain) was sequenced within a study of T cells in Graves' hyperthyroidism and ophthalmopathy. CDR1 is SQVTM, CDR2 ANQGSEA, per germline. The CDR3 consists of 12 residues. Trimming at V came to 7 bases and at J to 4 bases, leaving 7 bases not matched to a gene. This clonotype was seen repeatedly, ten times or more. The antigen is undetermined. Clinical symptoms, serum thyroxine and TRAb, thyroid ultrasound and orbital computed tomography together formed the diagnostic basis. Findings of the study overall: Blood also contained most expanded thyroid clonotypes above 0.001. The authors' 13 V-J model separated ophthalmopathy from stable hyperthyroidism.

RNA transcripts were the template for amplifying TCR beta CDR3 regions. With the HTBI primer set, the TCR CDR3 went through a first round of RT-PCR. TCRdb re-derived calls from the multiplex PCR reads in MiXCR, one entry per CDR3 protein. The repertoire has around 600,000 distinct CDR3 sequences, approximately 15% of them found once; the top ten carry around 7%. This sequence originates from a woman aged 18-29 years with Graves' ophthalmopathy. Sequencing used blood. The chain uses TRBV29-1 and TRBJ2-7; 7 nucleotides agree with TRBD1. The CDR3 spells CSGWDSLYEQYF. CDR3 sequence (DNA): TGCAGCGGATGGGACAGTTTATACGAGCAGTACTTC.